This T cell receptor (beta chain) was recorded in a study of T-cell memory formation after mild COVID-19. General study results and limits: Mainly in CM and EM were contracting CD4+ clones; CD8+ were in EMRA.

Of note for this clonotype: Its antigen is not known.

The V gene's germline CDR1 is SGHDT and CDR2 YYEEEE. This CDR3 comprises 17 residues. V dropped 0 bases and J dropped 5; count of bases not matched to a gene: 13. TCR alpha and TCR beta cDNA libraries carrying sample barcodes and UMIs were produced by 5'RACE using constant-segment primers. From the 5' RACE reads, TCRdb called clonotypes with MiXCR, one entry per CDR3 protein. The table shows under 700,000 distinct CDR3 sequences, with approximately 20% occurring only once. The TCR comes from an adult woman who had mild COVID-19 (a few samples of this study predate the infection). Cell type and time point are not known. The chain couples TRBV5-6 to TRBJ2-7, with 8 nucleotides matching TRBD1. The material sequenced was PBMCs or a T cell subset sorted from them (not recorded which). The CDR3: CASSLAHRTGPEDEQYF. CDR3 nucleotide sequence: TGTGCCAGCAGCTTGGCTCATAGGACAGGGCCCGAGGACGAGCAGTACTTC. Supplemented by reference TRBV5-6 and TRBJ2-7, the full variable domain reads DAGVTQSPTHLIKTRGQQVTLRCSPKSGHDTVSWYQQALGQGPQFIFQYYEEEERQRGNFPDRFSGHQFPNYSSELNVNALLLGDSALYLCASSLAHRTGPEDEQYFGPGTRLTVT.